Sequencing of this TCR beta chain was carried out in a study of cytomegalovirus exposure and HLA in healthy donors. The study's findings and limits: An analysis done earlier found most TCR beta V segments productive about 87% or about 30% of the time. The HLA-A and HLA-B alleles of most subjects were reportedly predicted accurately from TCR beta sequences.

In the case of this clone: Its antigen is still unknown.

Primers for the PCR totalled 60 Vbeta and 13 Jbeta. Assay: immunoSEQ multiplex PCR; the TCRdb copy retains only in-frame clones and omits some. Seen here are 150,000 or so clones, around 77% observed once, and the top ten hold 1.5% to 2%. Trimming removed 4 bases from V and 3 bases from J; junction bases left unmatched: 2. In germline, CDR1 is LNHDA, CDR2 SQIVND (reference sequence). This CDR3 is 13 amino acids long. This chain connects TRBV19 to TRBJ2-5, with TRBD2 matching 7 bases. This clonotype was sampled from a woman aged 30 to 39 in good health and CMV-seronegative. Sequenced input: PBMCs. CDR3 amino acids: CASSTLAEETQYF. The CDR3 DNA reads TGTGCCAGTAGTACCCTAGCGGAAGAGACCCAGTACTTC.